The clone carrying this T cell receptor beta chain appeared a few times. The antigen remains unidentified. Germline assignment: CDR1 MDHEN and CDR2 SYDVKM. This CDR3 region has 15 residues. Losses at the gene ends were 4 bases for V and 2 bases for J; bases not matched to a gene: 6. The sample is drawn from a study of cytomegalovirus exposure and HLA in healthy donors. Study information: Some 91 million unique TCRs from HLA-typed donors were held in an early release of data.

Findings and caveats of the study: Per a later analysis, about 18,000 TCR beta sequences showed association with HLA alleles at 0.05 false discovery rate. TCR sequences were mostly rare, though some public TCRs occurred in many donors. Other equally common chains were less clonally expanded than HLA-associated TCR beta chains, a later analysis showed.

PCR was performed using 60 Vbeta and 13 Jbeta primers. Only in-frame clones appear in the TCRdb table, and some are missing; sequencing was by immunoSEQ multiplex PCR. The top ten clones hold around 2.2% of a sample with some 190,000 clones, 75% to 80% of them seen once. The chain joins TRBV28 to TRBJ2-7; TRBD1 aligns across 9 bases. The receptor was derived from a young woman in good health and CMV-seropositive. Sequenced input: PBMCs. The CDR3: CASSSPGQGTYEQYF. The DNA for the CDR3 is TGTGCCAGCAGTTCCCCGGGACAGGGCACCTACGAGCAGTACTTC.